Shown below are 23 T cell receptor beta chains from a single sample sequenced in a study of cytomegalovirus exposure and HLA in healthy donors (dated by TCRdb to about 2017). The method behind the library was the immunoSEQ multiplex PCR assay. A mixture of 60 forward primers for TCR Vbeta segments and 13 reverse primers for TCR Jbeta segments was used in the multiplex PCR. TCRdb re-hosts the immuneACCESS table, in-frame sequences only. Its copies lack some clones; in the studies checked, an unresolved V gene accounts for under half of them, and the cause for the rest is not known. The sample table includes roughly 120,000 clones. The ten most abundant clones make up around 2.9% of the sample. Sequenced: PBMCs. The receptors were sampled from a man aged 25-45 years in good health and CMV-seronegative.

CDR3 sequence reads: CASSPTEPPYGYTF. The CDR3 DNA follows: TGTGCCAGCAGTCCAACAGAGCCGCCCTATGGCTACACCTTC. This sequence joins TRBV27 and TRBJ1-2; D not certain. Trimming left V 5 bases short and J 4 bases short, with 14 bases between. Germline loops: CDR1 MNHEY, CDR2 SMNVEV (reference sequence). CDR3 length equals 14 residues.

V is TRBV10-2 and J is TRBJ1-1, with a tentative D call TRBD1 (6 bases). Per the germline V gene, CDR1 is WSHSY and CDR2 is SAAADI. Deletions cut 10 bases from V and 5 bases from J, with 11 bases between. This CDR3 is 11 amino acids long. The CDR3 DNA is TGCGCCACCCTAGGGGGAACTGAAGCTTTCTTT. Residues: CATLGGTEAFF.

The chain recombines TRBV5-1 with TRBJ2-1, with TRBD2 identical over 11 bases. The CDR3 totals 15 residues. Germline loops: CDR1 SGHRS, CDR2 YFSETQ. Trimming removed 3 bases from V and 10 bases from J; junction bases left unmatched: 9. CDR3: CASSSLAGGPYEQFF. The CDR3 region has the DNA TGCGCCAGCAGCTCTTTAGCGGGAGGGCCGTACGAGCAGTTCTTC.

J is TRBJ2-3 and V is TRBV11-2, with D possibly TRBD2 on 6 matching bases. CDR1 and CDR2 (germline): SGHAT, FQNNGV. Deletions cut 5 bases from V and 0 bases from J, with 18 bases between. This CDR3 is 17 amino acids long. CDR3 in amino acids: CASSDRMGLGSTDTQYF. The CDR3 DNA reads TGTGCCAGCAGCGACCGAATGGGACTCGGGAGCACAGATACGCAGTATTTT.

The chain is built from TRBV9 and TRBJ1-3, with D unresolved. With 4 bases removed from V and 6 bases from J, the gap between germline ends came to 17 bases. CDR1 is SGDLS, CDR2 YYNGEE, per germline. The CDR3 is 15 residues long. CDR3 sequence: CASSPGEPLVNTIYF. CDR3 nucleotides: TGTGCCAGCAGCCCCGGGGAGCCTTTGGTAAACACCATATATTTT.

The chain couples TRBV30 to TRBJ2-7; 11 bases are a match to TRBD2. This CDR3 is 14 amino acids long. The V segment lost 5 bases and the J segment 3 bases; nucleotides outside the gene matches: 6. The germline CDR1 and CDR2 sequences are GTSNPN and SVGIG (reference sequence). The CDR3 sequence is CAWGLAGGLYEQYF. CDR3 nucleotides: TGTGCCTGGGGACTAGCGGGCGGACTCTACGAGCAGTACTTC.

The V gene is TRBV18, the J gene TRBJ2-7; the match to TRBD2 covers 7 bases. This CDR3 spans 14 amino acids. The trim removed 6 bases at V and 6 bases at J, leaving 11 bases unmatched. Germline CDR1 is KGHSH and CDR2 is LQKENI. The chain's CDR3 is CASSRPGLVSEQYF. In nucleotides, the CDR3 is TGTGCCAGCTCGCGACCCGGACTAGTCTCCGAGCAGTACTTC.

The chain employs TRBV19 and TRBJ1-1; D is ambiguous. The CDR3 is 13 residues long. Germline-derived CDR1 and CDR2 are LNHDA and SQIVND (reference sequence). V shed 3 bases and J shed 3 bases, with 8 bases lying between them. Written as DNA, the CDR3 is TGTGCCAGTAGTATCGGAGGCGACACTGAAGCTTTCTTT. Translating gives CASSIGGDTEAFF.

The chain joins TRBV4-2 to TRBJ2-5, with TRBD2 identical over 11 bases. From germline, CDR1 is LGHNA and CDR2 YNFKEQ. V lost 4 bases and J lost 1; bases outside the gene matches: 8. The CDR3 spans 17 residues. CDR3 sequence: CASSPGGSGRVQETQYF. CDR3 bases: TGTGCCAGCAGCCCAGGAGGTAGCGGGAGGGTCCAAGAGACCCAGTACTTC.

The chain uses TRBV28 and TRBJ1-5; the D is unclear. Trimming stripped 5 bases from V and 5 bases from J, with 19 bases between. Per germline, CDR1 MDHEN and CDR2 SYDVKM. CDR3 length: 16 residues. The CDR3 DNA sequence: TGTGCCAGCAGTAAGCATCGTATTGGGAGATATCAGCCCCAGCATTTT. Protein product: CASSKHRIGRYQPQHF.

V usage is TRBV28 and J usage is TRBJ1-5; a weak D match, TRBD1 (5 bases). The germline gives CDR1 MDHEN, CDR2 SYDVKM. Between the trimmed V and J ends, which lost 7 bases and 5 bases, there was a span of 15 bases. The CDR3 length is 14 residues. Written as DNA, the CDR3 is TGTGCCAGCACTGAGGGAGGGACGGATCAGCCCCAGCATTTT. Translated, it gives CASTEGGTDQPQHF.

The J gene is TRBJ2-5, the V gene TRBV7-2; D may be TRBD2 (7 bases). V lost 5 bases, J lost 4 bases, and 11 bases lay in between. The CDR3 runs to 13 residues. CDR1 SGHTA and CDR2 FQGNSA come from the germline V gene. The CDR3 region has the DNA TGTGCCAGCAGCAAAGGGGGGGGAGAGACCCAGTACTTC. Its translation: CASSKGGGETQYF.

V usage is TRBV30 and J usage is TRBJ2-4; a possible D gene is TRBD2 (5 bases). CDR3 length: 16 amino acids. Germline V CDR1 and CDR2: GTSNPN, SVGIG (reference sequence). V dropped 1 base and J dropped 1 base, with 14 bases sitting between them. The CDR3 bases are TGTGCCTGGAGTGGGGGAGTAAGCAGTGCCAAAAACATTCAGTACTTC. This gives the protein CAWSGGVSSAKNIQYF.

This chain connects TRBV7-9 to TRBJ2-7; D might be TRBD1 (5 bases). The CDR3 totals 12 residues. V lost 6 bases and J 5 bases, leaving 11 bases between the germline ends. Germline-derived CDR1 and CDR2 are SEHNR and FQNEAQ (reference sequence). The CDR3 sequence is CASSSPRDEQYF. The CDR3 DNA is TGTGCCAGCAGTTCCCCCAGGGACGAGCAGTACTTC.

The chain employs TRBV7-9 and TRBJ1-4; a possible D gene is TRBD1 (6 bases). Trimming stripped 5 bases from V and 0 bases from J, with 10 bases between. The CDR3 has 15 residues. From germline, CDR1 is SEHNR and CDR2 FQNEAQ (reference sequence). CDR3 loop: CASSTPGATNEKLFF. DNA of the CDR3: TGTGCCAGCAGCACTCCAGGGGCAACTAATGAAAAACTGTTTTTT. Together with reference TRBV7-9 and TRBJ1-4, the CDR3 gives the full variable domain: DTGVSQNPRHKITKRGQNVTFRCDPISEHNRLYWYRQTLGQGPEFLTYFQNEAQLEKSRLLSDRFSAERPKGSFSTLEIQRTEQGDSAMYLCASSTPGATNEKLFFGSGTQLSVL.

The chain recombines TRBV30 with TRBJ2-7; TRBD1 agrees at 8 bases. The ends lost 4 bases at V and 1 base at J; junction bases unmatched: 3. The CDR3 contains 13 residues. Germline CDR1 and CDR2: GTSNPN and SVGIG (reference sequence). CDR3 DNA sequence: TGTGCCTGGAAACGACAGGGGTCCTACGAGCAGTACTTC. Its protein is CAWKRQGSYEQYF.

The chain is built from TRBV7-8 and TRBJ1-5, with 7 bases matching TRBD1. This CDR3 has 15 residues. Trimming at V came to 7 bases and at J to 4 bases, leaving 10 bases not matched to a gene. Germline loops: CDR1 SGHVS, CDR2 FQNEAQ. The CDR3 nucleotides are TGTGCCAGCACCCCTCGCGAGGGGGCGAATCAGCCCCAGCATTTT. Protein: CASTPREGANQPQHF.

V gene TRBV27 combines with J gene TRBJ2-7, with D unclear. V lost 5 bases and J 0 bases, leaving 20 bases between the germline ends. CDR1 MNHEY and CDR2 SMNVEV come from the germline V gene (reference sequence). The CDR3 loop spans 17 amino acids. The CDR3 region is CASSPSGLTFPSYEQYF. The CDR3, as DNA: TGTGCCAGCAGTCCATCCGGCCTGACATTTCCCTCCTACGAGCAGTACTTC.

The gene calls are TRBV27 and TRBJ2-3; TRBD2 aligns across 12 bases. The CDR3 spans 23 residues. V was pared by 3 bases and J by 4 bases, with 26 bases of the junction left unmatched. Germline V CDR1 and CDR2: MNHEY, SMNVEV (reference sequence). The CDR3 DNA follows: TGTGCCAGCAGTTTGGGCCTGCGGAGGGGACTAGCGGGTCTAAAAAAAGGGGCAGATACGCAGTATTTT. Protein: CASSLGLRRGLAGLKKGADTQYF.

The rearrangement uses TRBV7-2 and TRBJ2-7; 8 nucleotides line up with TRBD1. V dropped 5 bases and J dropped 4; count of bases not matched to a gene: 13. Germline CDR1 SGHTA, CDR2 FQGNSA. The CDR3 runs 16 residues. The CDR3 DNA follows: TGTGCCAGCAGCCCCTCGACAGGGGCCTTCGGGTACGAGCAGTACTTC. Translating it yields CASSPSTGAFGYEQYF. Full variable domain (outside the CDR3, taken from reference TRBV7-2 and TRBJ2-7): GAGVSQSPSNKVTEKGKDVELRCDPISGHTALYWYRQSLGQGLEFLIYFQGNSAPDKSGLPSDRFSAERTGGSVSTLTIQRTQQEDSAVYLCASSPSTGAFGYEQYFGPGTRLTVT.

The chain couples TRBV4-3 to TRBJ2-1, with TRBD2 matching over 11 bases. From germline, CDR1 is LGHNA and CDR2 YSLEER. Unmatched junction bases numbered 9, after V lost 1 base and J lost 7 bases. This CDR3 comprises 17 residues. DNA for the CDR3: TGCGCCAGCAGCCAAGGGGGTAGCGGGAGGGCTAGTAATGAGCAGTTCTTC. Protein: CASSQGGSGRASNEQFF.

V usage is TRBV15 and J usage is TRBJ1-6; 7 bases agree with TRBD1. The V gene end was trimmed by 9 bases and the J gene end by 7 bases; junction bases not matched to a gene: 9. Germline V gene sequence: CDR1 LNHNV, CDR2 YYDKDF (reference sequence). The CDR3 runs to 14 residues. The CDR3 bases are TGTGCCACTGCTCCCGGGACAGAGAATTCACCCCTCCACTTT. This translates into CATAPGTENSPLHF.

The genes are TRBV4-1 and TRBJ1-6, with D uncertain. Germline CDR1 MGHRA, CDR2 YSYEKL. There are 16 residues in the CDR3. Between the trimmed V and J ends, which lost 0 bases and 0 bases, there was a span of 6 bases. The CDR3 DNA sequence: TGCGCCAGCAGCCAAGAGCCAGGCTCCTATAATTCACCCCTCCACTTT. This sequence encodes CASSQEPGSYNSPLHF.